This passage covers 2 T cell receptor beta chains from one sample sequenced in a study of T cells in women clearing cervical HPV infection. Data came from immunoSEQ multiplex PCR; TCRdb stores just in-frame clones and leaves some out. The sample holds tens of thousands of clones. Sequencing was carried out using blood buffy coat. These receptors came from a woman between 18 and 70 years old with a cervical HPV16 infection that either progressed to CIN3+ or cleared (not recorded which).

In the case of this clone: The read ends 3 residues early relative to the CDR3; the germline J gene fills the gap. The chain has TRBV5-1 and TRBJ2-1, with D unresolved. V gave up 4 bases and J gave up 0 bases, with 5 bases separating them. Germline V CDR1 and CDR2: SGHRS, YFSETQ. The CDR3 consists of 13 residues. Here the CDR3 reads CASSEASYNEQFF. The CDR3 bases that were read are TGCGCCAGCAGCGAGGCCTCCTACAATGAG.

Regarding this clone: The read is 3 residues too short to cover the CDR3 end, so that end is filled in from the germline J gene. V is TRBV5-1 and J is TRBJ1-1, with 8 positions matching TRBD1. The CDR3 sequence is 11 residues long. CDR1 is SGHRS, CDR2 YFSETQ, per germline. CDR3 sequence reads: CASSPRGQAFF. The sequenced CDR3 bases are TGCGCCAGCAGCCCCAGGGGGCAA.